Each of the 24 T cell receptor beta chains below was sequenced from the same sample in a study of cytomegalovirus exposure and HLA in healthy donors. The PCR was carried out with 60 Vbeta primers and 13 Jbeta primers. TCRdb's copy holds only in-frame clones and misses some; the assay was immunoSEQ multiplex PCR. The sample holds 150,000 or so clones, approximately 81% seen once. Sequenced: PBMCs. These receptors were obtained from a female donor in good health and CMV-seronegative.

The table lists this clone with a few counts. V gene TRBV7-2 combines with J gene TRBJ2-3, with 9 bases that match TRBD2. V lost 4 bases to trimming and J lost 2 bases; unmatched junction nucleotides: 1. This CDR3 spans 14 amino acids. In germline, CDR1 is SGHTA, CDR2 FQGNSA. The CDR3: CASSSGLATDTQYF. CDR3 in DNA: TGTGCCAGCAGCTCGGGACTAGCCACAGATACGCAGTATTTT.

The rearrangement uses TRBV30 and TRBJ2-2, with TRBD1 identical over 8 bases. The CDR3 has 12 residues. J was trimmed by 6 bases and V by 6 bases; bases with no gene match: 3. Germline CDR1 reads GTSNPN; CDR2 reads SVGIG (reference sequence). CDR3 sequence (DNA): TGTGCCTGCCCCAGGGGGCCCGGGGAGCTGTTTTTT. As protein: CACPRGPGELFF.

The chain recombines TRBV4-3 with TRBJ2-7; 7 bases line up with TRBD1. CDR3 length: 14 residues. CDR1 is LGHNA and CDR2 is YSLEER in the germline V gene. The junction had 5 bases not matched to a gene; V was cut back by 4 bases and J by 2 bases. This CDR3 is CASSPTGAPYEQYF. The CDR3 DNA is TGCGCCAGCAGCCCAACAGGGGCACCCTACGAGCAGTACTTC.

The rearrangement uses TRBV13 and TRBJ2-5, with 13 bases lining up with TRBD2. V was pared by 2 bases and J by 2 bases, with 2 bases of the junction left unmatched. There are 16 residues in the CDR3. The germline gives CDR1 PRHDT, CDR2 FYEKMQ (reference sequence). The CDR3: CASSLQLAGGQETQYF. CDR3 DNA: TGTGCCAGCAGCTTACAACTAGCGGGGGGGCAAGAGACCCAGTACTTC.

This chain links TRBV10-1 with TRBJ1-2; 7 nucleotides agree with TRBD1. Germline CDR1 and CDR2: WNHNN and SYGVQD (reference sequence). The length of the CDR3 is 13 residues. V was pared by 6 bases and J by 4 bases, with 5 bases of the junction left unmatched. The CDR3 spells CASSLDRPYGYTF. In DNA, the CDR3 is TGCGCCAGCAGCTTGGACAGGCCCTATGGCTACACCTTC.

V usage is TRBV4-1 and J usage is TRBJ2-7; 10 bases match TRBD1. Germline V CDR1 and CDR2: MGHRA, YSYEKL. CDR3 length: 15 amino acids. The V segment lost 7 bases and the J segment 1 base; nucleotides outside the gene matches: 7. This CDR3 reads CASTSGTGVSYEQYF. The CDR3 nucleotides are TGCGCCAGCACCAGCGGGACAGGGGTTTCCTACGAGCAGTACTTC.

V gene TRBV30 combines with J gene TRBJ1-5; D is undetermined. The CDR3 loop spans 15 amino acids. V was shortened by 1 base and J by 0 bases, with 10 bases between the two germline ends. Germline CDR1 and CDR2: GTSNPN and SVGIG (reference sequence). CDR3 sequence (DNA): TGTGCCTGGAGTGACGGGGTGGGTAGCAATCAGCCCCAGCATTTT. Its translation is CAWSDGVGSNQPQHF.

The chain is built from TRBV27 and TRBJ2-7, with no clear D. CDR3 size: 13 residues. Germline V gives CDR1 MNHEY, CDR2 SMNVEV (reference sequence). V was trimmed by 6 bases and J by 3 bases, leaving 12 bases between them. The CDR3 spells CASSSSLYYEQYF. CDR3 in DNA: TGTGCCAGCAGCTCCTCCCTTTACTACGAGCAGTACTTC.

The rearrangement uses TRBV7-2 and TRBJ1-2; the D is unclear. The V end lost 1 base, the J end lost 5 bases, and 11 bases lay between the germline ends. Germline V CDR1 and CDR2: SGHTA, FQGNSA. The length of the CDR3 is 14 residues. The CDR3 here is CASSLVGVEYGYTF. CDR3 DNA sequence: TGTGCCAGCAGCTTAGTCGGGGTGGAGTATGGCTACACCTTC. Full variable domain (rest looked up from reference TRBV7-2 and TRBJ1-2): GAGVSQSPSNKVTEKGKDVELRCDPISGHTALYWYRQSLGQGLEFLIYFQGNSAPDKSGLPSDRFSAERTGGSVSTLTIQRTQQEDSAVYLCASSLVGVEYGYTFGSGTRLTVV.

The chain uses TRBV9 and TRBJ2-3, with D uncertain. Germline lookup yields CDR1 SGDLS and CDR2 YYNGEE. With 4 bases removed from V and 4 bases from J, the gap between germline ends came to 10 bases. The CDR3 contains 13 residues. CDR3 region: CASSSVLPDTQYF. CDR3 DNA sequence: TGTGCCAGCAGCTCCGTACTACCAGATACGCAGTATTTT.

The chain recombines TRBV9 with TRBJ2-6; the D is unclear. In germline, CDR1 is SGDLS, CDR2 YYNGEE. The V end was cut by 0 bases, the J end by 0 bases, with 13 bases between. The CDR3 runs 18 residues. CDR3 nucleotide sequence: TGTGCCAGCAGCGTAGGTCGGTTCCCGATCTCTGGGGCCAACGTCCTGACTTTC. It encodes CASSVGRFPISGANVLTF.

The J gene is TRBJ2-3, the V gene TRBV27; 15 nucleotides agree with TRBD2. The V gene's germline CDR1 is MNHEY and CDR2 SMNVEV (reference sequence). Trimming took 4 bases from V and 3 from J; bases not matched to a gene: 5. The CDR3 covers 17 residues. The CDR3 DNA reads as TGTGCCAGCAGTTCCCGGACTAGCGGGAGGGCTACAGATACGCAGTATTTT. It translates to CASSSRTSGRATDTQYF.

The chain employs TRBV5-1 and TRBJ2-1; weak D call: TRBD2 (6 bases). V dropped 0 bases and J dropped 4 bases, with 11 bases sitting between them. Germline CDR1 and CDR2: SGHRS and YFSETQ. The CDR3 contains 15 residues. CDR3 region: CASSLAGVEYNEQFF. CDR3 in DNA: TGCGCCAGCAGCTTGGCGGGAGTGGAGTACAATGAGCAGTTCTTC.

The genes are TRBV6-1 and TRBJ2-7; tentative D call: TRBD2 (6 bases). The CDR3 is 12 amino acids. In germline, CDR1 is MNHNS, CDR2 SASEGT. The germline V and J ends were trimmed by 7 bases and 4 bases, with 11 bases remaining between them. The CDR3 DNA follows: TGTGCCAGCAAACCTGGGGGGTACGAGCAGTACTTC. Translated, it gives CASKPGGYEQYF.

Only a few counts were recorded for this clone. The chain employs TRBV7-8 and TRBJ2-3; a weak D match, TRBD1 (5 bases). Germline V CDR1 and CDR2: SGHVS, FQNEAQ. The CDR3 length is 14 residues. Trimming pared 2 bases from V and 4 bases from J, leaving 10 bases between. The CDR3 coding sequence is TGTGCCAGCAGCTTAAGGGGCGGCCCAGATACGCAGTATTTT. It is translated as CASSLRGGPDTQYF. Full variable domain (remainder filled in from reference TRBV7-8 and TRBJ2-3): GAGVSQSPRYKVAKRGQDVALRCDPISGHVSLFWYQQALGQGPEFLTYFQNEAQLDKSGLPSDRFFAERPEGSVSTLKIQRTQQEDSAVYLCASSLRGGPDTQYFGPGTRLTVL.

The J gene is TRBJ1-1, the V gene TRBV6-5; 8 bases map to TRBD1. The CDR3 consists of 15 residues. Trimming took 4 bases from V and 0 from J; bases not matched to a gene: 4. Looked up from germline, CDR1 is MNHEY and CDR2 is SVGAGI. CDR3 sequence reads: CASSSRGLMNTEAFF. The CDR3 coding sequence is TGTGCCAGCAGTTCCAGGGGGCTCATGAACACTGAAGCTTTCTTT.

The chain combines TRBV9 with TRBJ2-1; 7 bases map to TRBD1. This CDR3 contains 12 residues. V lost 5 bases and J lost 12; bases outside the gene matches: 8. Germline V lookup: CDR1 SGDLS, CDR2 YYNGEE. The CDR3 sequence: CASSGTGVWQFF. In DNA, the CDR3 is TGTGCCAGCAGTGGAACAGGGGTTTGGCAGTTCTTC.

This clone was counted only a few times. This sequence joins TRBV19 and TRBJ1-3, with D unclear. Trimming shortened V by 8 bases and J by 2 bases, and 13 bases separated the two germline ends. This CDR3 comprises 14 residues. Germline V gives CDR1 LNHDA, CDR2 SQIVND (reference sequence). CDR3 residues: CASSLGSAGNTIYF. The CDR3 DNA reads as TGTGCCAGTTCCCTGGGGAGCGCTGGAAACACCATATATTTT.

The rearrangement uses TRBV7-2 and TRBJ2-1; 12 bases agree with TRBD1. The CDR3 has 16 residues. Germline trimming cut 4 bases from V and 6 bases from J; bases unmatched to any gene: 7. Germline values: CDR1 SGHTA, CDR2 FQGNSA. CDR3 DNA: TGTGCCAGCAGCTCCGGGGACAGGGGGCGAAGCAATGAGCAGTTCTTC. It encodes CASSSGDRGRSNEQFF.

This chain links TRBV19 with TRBJ1-5, with TRBD1 identical over 9 bases. This CDR3 has 15 residues. The V segment lost 9 bases and the J segment 4 bases; nucleotides outside the gene matches: 10. Germline V gene data show CDR1 as LNHDA and CDR2 as SQIVND (reference sequence). The CDR3 loop reads CASRGMGTGNQPQHF. CDR3 DNA sequence: TGTGCCAGCAGAGGTATGGGGACAGGGAATCAGCCCCAGCATTTT.

This chain joins TRBV5-1 and TRBJ2-2; 8 nucleotides match TRBD1. J was trimmed by 0 bases and V by 3 bases; bases with no gene match: 7. The CDR3 runs 17 residues. Germline V CDR1 and CDR2: SGHRS, YFSETQ. This CDR3 reads CASSWNTQGANTGELFF. Here the CDR3 DNA reads TGCGCCAGCAGCTGGAATACACAGGGGGCGAACACCGGGGAGCTGTTTTTT.

The chain is built from TRBV19 and TRBJ1-2; 7 bases fit TRBD1. The trim removed 10 bases at V and 4 bases at J, leaving 15 bases unmatched. The CDR3 totals 15 residues. The germline CDR1 and CDR2 sequences are LNHDA and SQIVND (reference sequence). In DNA form, the CDR3 reads TGTGCCACTCGTCCGACAGGGATTCAGAGCTATGGCTACACCTTC. It is translated as CATRPTGIQSYGYTF.

This chain joins TRBV6-5 and TRBJ2-2, with D uncertain. Germline V gene data show CDR1 as MNHEY and CDR2 as SVGAGI. The V end was cut by 4 bases, the J end by 9 bases, with 9 bases between. This CDR3 spans 12 amino acids. The CDR3 coding sequence is TGTGCCAGCAGTTCTTACGCGCGGGAGCTGTTTTTT. The encoded protein is CASSSYARELFF.

V gene TRBV7-2 combines with J gene TRBJ2-5, with TRBD2 as a possible D gene (6 bases). Trimming took off 1 base at V and 9 bases at J, with 6 bases between the two ends. Germline values: CDR1 SGHTA, CDR2 FQGNSA. The CDR3 is 11 residues long. The CDR3 nucleotides are TGTGCCAGCAGCTTAGGGGAGGCCCAGTACTTC. Amino acid sequence: CASSLGEAQYF.